This T cell receptor beta chain was captured in a study of shared clonotypes between healthy human individuals (dated by TCRdb to between 2020 and 2021). In the study overall: A couple of women and a few men aged 18 to 49 years were included in the cohort. To increase sequencing depth and limit assay-specific biases, TCR repertoire library preparation and sequencing were carried out by different laboratories using diverse techniques. Per donor, three plates each were used for CD4 naive and CD4 memory, two for CD8 naive, and one for CD8 memory. Between about 0.94 and 8.9 billion PBMCs per donor were obtained by leukapheresis. Blood TCR repertoires of about 5 healthy adults were deeply sequenced to estimate repertoire size and the extent of clonotype sharing between individuals. Beyond this particular receptor, the publication reports: The small number of donors limited the genetic and exposure-history diversity represented. Compared with non-shared clonotypes, clonotypes shared by all four sorted-subset donors had higher generation probabilities. Sampling was limited to blood, and TCR repertoires in tissue likely differ from TCR repertoires in blood. Sharing across a few donors was observed for roughly 5.4% of naive CD4, 3.5% of naive CD8, about 2.3% of memory CD4, and roughly 0.4% of memory CD8 clonotypes. Pairwise subsampling led to the expectation that sequencing depth would affect the degree of clonotype sharing among donors. Rarefaction of sorted-subset datasets indicated incomplete sequencing despite the large sequencing depth. Naive subsets generally had larger estimated clonotype richness than memory subsets did.

Using the deep immunoSEQ assay, TCR CDR3 regions were amplified from genomic DNA by multiplex PCR. Genomic DNA extracted from each cell subset was distributed evenly over all wells of several immunoSEQ 96-well plates, and each plate served as one replicate. Each replicate PCR for sorted subsets received about 210 ng genomic DNA, equal to tens of thousands of T cell genomes. Purified libraries were measured with a Qubit 3.0 fluorometer, size-checked on a Bioanalyzer 2100, and measured again with the KAPA Library Quantification kit. Every immunoSEQ 96-well plate was sequenced on a dedicated single-read 150-cycle Illumina NextSeq 550 flow cell. In the original analysis: Because the immunoSEQ output included only junctional sequences and no quality scores, the filtering could not be the same as the filtering used for full-length reads. Sequences were annotated with PyIR, a Python wrapper for IgBLAST v1.9, and V/J genes and CDR3 were assigned using IMGT germline references. Reads were removed for weak V/J assignments (E-value above 1e-6), missing CDR3, stop codons, out-of-frame junctions, or ambiguous translated residues. V3J clonotypes were defined as sequences sharing an identical inferred V gene, J gene, and CDR3 amino acid sequence. Percentage overlap between repertoires was calculated by dividing the number of shared unique clonotypes by the size of the smaller repertoire. RTK rarefaction, the Chao1 estimator, and Recon v2.1 estimates of unobserved clonotypes were used to assess repertoire richness. Generation probabilities were computed with OLGA for all TCRbeta clonotypes obtained by the gDNA method from several donors. Sourced from immuneACCESS, this table was stored by TCRdb with only in-frame sequences that have V and J called. A share of the clones is absent; for the studies checked, an unresolved V gene accounts for under half, and the remainder has no known explanation. From that table come the V and J calls and clone size; the DNA was used to work out D and trimming. Here the sample has about 2.2 million clones; just over 90% occur a single time. More than 1.5% of the sample goes to the ten largest clones.

Remarks on this clone: Its antigen target is currently unknown. There are no base qualities to consult, and no much larger clone falls within one base.

For the CD8 naive samples, CD45RO-negative cells were positively selected for CCR7, yielding a CD45RA+CCR7+ population from which TemRA cells were excluded. The donors were healthy, HIV-negative adults with no recently reported acute infections or vaccinations. Every donor was a Caucasian adult living in Nashville, Tennessee, USA. Blood was obtained by leukapheresis, after which PBMCs were separated by Ficoll-Histopaque density gradient centrifugation and cryopreserved in liquid nitrogen vapor phase. Analytical flow cytometry was used to check the purity and quantity of each magnetically sorted T cell population. Each sorted fraction had its genomic DNA isolated and then quantified by UV absorbance on a Nanodrop 2000c. The receptor was derived from a man between 18 and 29 years old in good health. Some clones in this sample may be carry-over from other donors' samples. Sequenced sample: naive CD8+ T cells from PBMCs. The meaning of the sample's cell subset or site label: CD45RA+CCR7+.

The CDR3 region reads CASRYMASGIPQQYF. The DNA reads TGTGCCAGTCGATATATGGCTAGCGGGATCCCACAGCAGTACTTC. The chain is encoded by TRBV27 joined to TRBJ2-7; 9 bases in the junction line up with TRBD2. The CDR3 numbers 15 residues from cysteine through phenylalanine. Only the CDR3 DNA stays, 45 bases, in frame from base 1. V is pruned by 9 bases and J by 8 bases, leaving 17 bases of the junction without a gene match. CDR1 and CDR2, looked up from the germline V gene (reference sequence), are MNHEY and SMNVEV.